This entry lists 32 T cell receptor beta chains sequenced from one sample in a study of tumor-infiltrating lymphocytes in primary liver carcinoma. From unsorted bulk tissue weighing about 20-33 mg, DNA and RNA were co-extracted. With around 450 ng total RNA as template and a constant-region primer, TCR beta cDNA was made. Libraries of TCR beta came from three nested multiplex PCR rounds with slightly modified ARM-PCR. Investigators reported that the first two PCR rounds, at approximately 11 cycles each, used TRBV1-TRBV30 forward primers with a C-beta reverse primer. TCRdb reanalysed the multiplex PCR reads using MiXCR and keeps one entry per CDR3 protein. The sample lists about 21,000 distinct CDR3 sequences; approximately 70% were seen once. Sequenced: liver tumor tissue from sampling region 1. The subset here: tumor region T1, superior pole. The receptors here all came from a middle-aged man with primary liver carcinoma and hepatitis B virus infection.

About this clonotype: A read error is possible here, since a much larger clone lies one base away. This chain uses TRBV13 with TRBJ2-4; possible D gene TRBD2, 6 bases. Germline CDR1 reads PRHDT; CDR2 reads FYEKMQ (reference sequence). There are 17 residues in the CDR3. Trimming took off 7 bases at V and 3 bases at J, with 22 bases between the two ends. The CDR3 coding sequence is TGTGCCAGCACCGTCGGGGCTAGCGACGTGGACAAAAACATTCAGTACTTC. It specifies CASTVGASDVDKNIQYF.

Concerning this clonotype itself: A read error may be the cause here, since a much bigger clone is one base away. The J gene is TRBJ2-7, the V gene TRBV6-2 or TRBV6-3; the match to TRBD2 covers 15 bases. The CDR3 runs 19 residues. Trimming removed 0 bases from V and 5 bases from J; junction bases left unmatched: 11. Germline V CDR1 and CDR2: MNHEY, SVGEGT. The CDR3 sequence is CASSYSKWTSGRATNEQYF. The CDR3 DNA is TGTGCCAGCAGTTACTCGAAGTGGACTAGCGGGAGGGCCACCAACGAGCAGTACTTC.

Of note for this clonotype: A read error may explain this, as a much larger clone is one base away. The CDR3 DNA is TGTGCCAGTACTACGGGTCATGGGGGCAATGAGCAGTTCTTC. Translation gives CASTTGHGGNEQFF. V and J are TRBV12-3 or TRBV12-4 and TRBJ2-1, with D perhaps matching TRBD1 or TRBD2 (5 bases each). The V gene lost 9 bases and the J gene lost 6 bases, with 18 bases spanning the gap. The CDR3 totals 14 residues.

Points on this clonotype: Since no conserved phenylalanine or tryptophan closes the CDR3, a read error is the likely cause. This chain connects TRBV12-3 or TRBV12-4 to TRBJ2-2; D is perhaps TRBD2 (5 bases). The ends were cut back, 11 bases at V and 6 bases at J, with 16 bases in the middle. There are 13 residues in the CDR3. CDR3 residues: CACVPLVAGELFV. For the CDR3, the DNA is TGTGCCTGCGTCCCACTAGTGGCCGGGGAGCTGTTTGTT.

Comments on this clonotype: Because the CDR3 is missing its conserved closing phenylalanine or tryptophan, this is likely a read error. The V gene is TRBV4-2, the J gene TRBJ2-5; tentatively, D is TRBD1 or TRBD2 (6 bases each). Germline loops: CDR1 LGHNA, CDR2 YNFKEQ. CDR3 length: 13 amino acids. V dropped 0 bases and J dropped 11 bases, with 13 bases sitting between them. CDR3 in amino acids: CASSQEPTGTQYL. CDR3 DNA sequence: TGTGCCAGCAGCCAAGAACCAACAGGGACTCAGTACTTG.

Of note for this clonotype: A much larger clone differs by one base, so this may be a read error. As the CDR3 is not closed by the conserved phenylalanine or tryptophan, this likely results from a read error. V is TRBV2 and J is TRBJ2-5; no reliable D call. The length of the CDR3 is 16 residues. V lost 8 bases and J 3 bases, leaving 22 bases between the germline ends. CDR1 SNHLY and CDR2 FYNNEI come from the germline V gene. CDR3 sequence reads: CASANYREKGEETQYL. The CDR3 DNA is TGTGCCAGCGCAAATTATAGGGAAAAAGGAGAAGAGACCCAGTACCTC.

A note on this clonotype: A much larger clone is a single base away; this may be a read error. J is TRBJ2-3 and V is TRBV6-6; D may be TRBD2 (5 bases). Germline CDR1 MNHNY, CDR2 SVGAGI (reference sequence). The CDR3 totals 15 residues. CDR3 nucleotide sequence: TGTGACAGCAGTTACGGGGAAACTAGGACAGATACGCAGTATTTT. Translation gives CDSSYGETRTDTQYF.

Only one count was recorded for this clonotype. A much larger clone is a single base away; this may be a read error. The CDR3 spells CADSLRPGRSLSPQHF. In nucleotides, the CDR3 is TGTGCCGACAGTTTACGTCCCGGCAGGTCGCTGTCGCCCCAGCATTTT. The genes are TRBV28 and TRBJ1-5; perhaps TRBD1 as D (5 bases). V shed 11 bases and J shed 9 bases, with 29 bases lying between them. The length of the CDR3 is 16 residues. Germline V lookup: CDR1 MDHEN, CDR2 SYDVKM.

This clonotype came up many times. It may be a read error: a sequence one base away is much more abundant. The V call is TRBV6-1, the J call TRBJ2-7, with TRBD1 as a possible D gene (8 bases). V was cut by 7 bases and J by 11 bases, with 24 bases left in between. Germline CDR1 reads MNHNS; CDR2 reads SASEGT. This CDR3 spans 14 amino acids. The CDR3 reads CASKAGQEITKEYF. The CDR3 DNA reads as TGTGCCAGCAAAGCGGGACAGGAAATAACCAAGGAGTACTTC.

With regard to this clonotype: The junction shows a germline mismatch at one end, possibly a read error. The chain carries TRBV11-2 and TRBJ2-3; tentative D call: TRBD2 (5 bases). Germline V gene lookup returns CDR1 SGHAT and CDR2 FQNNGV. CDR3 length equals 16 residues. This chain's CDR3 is CASSRLPINPTVTQYF. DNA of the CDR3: TGTGCCAGTAGCCGACTACCCATCAACCCCACAGTTACGCAGTATTTT.

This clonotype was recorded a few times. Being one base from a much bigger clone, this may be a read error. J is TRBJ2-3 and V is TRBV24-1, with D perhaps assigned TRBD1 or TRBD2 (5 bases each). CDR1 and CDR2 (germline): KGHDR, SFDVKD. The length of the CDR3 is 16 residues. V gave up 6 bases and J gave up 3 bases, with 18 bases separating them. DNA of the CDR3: TGTGCCACCAGTAGTTCTCTGAGGGGTGCGACAGATACGCAGTATTTT. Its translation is CATSSSLRGATDTQYF.

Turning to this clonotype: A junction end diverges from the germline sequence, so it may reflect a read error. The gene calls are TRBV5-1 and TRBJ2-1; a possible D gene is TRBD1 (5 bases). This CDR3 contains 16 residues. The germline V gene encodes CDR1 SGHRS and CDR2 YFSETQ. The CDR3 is CASSLCGANSYNDQFF. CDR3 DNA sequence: TGCGCCAGCAGCTTATGTGGGGCGAACTCCTACAATGATCAGTTCTTC.

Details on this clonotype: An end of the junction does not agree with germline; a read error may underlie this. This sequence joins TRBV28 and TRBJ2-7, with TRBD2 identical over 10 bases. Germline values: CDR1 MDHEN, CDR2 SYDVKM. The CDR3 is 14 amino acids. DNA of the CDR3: TGTGTCAGCAGTAGTCTAGCGGGGGACTACGAGCAGTACTTC. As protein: CVSSSLAGDYEQYF.

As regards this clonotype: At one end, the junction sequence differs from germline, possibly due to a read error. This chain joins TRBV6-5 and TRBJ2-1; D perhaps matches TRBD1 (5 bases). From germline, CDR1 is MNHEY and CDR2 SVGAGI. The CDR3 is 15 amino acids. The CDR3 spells CASSYGAVAYNEQFF. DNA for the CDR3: TGTGCCAGCAGTTACGGGGCAGTAGCTTACAATGAGCAATTCTTC.

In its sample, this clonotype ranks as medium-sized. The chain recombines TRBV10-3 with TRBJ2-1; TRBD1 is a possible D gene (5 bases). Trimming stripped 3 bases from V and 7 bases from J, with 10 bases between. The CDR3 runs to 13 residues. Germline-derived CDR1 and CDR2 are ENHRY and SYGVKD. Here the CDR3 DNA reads TGTGCCATCAGTGACATGGGGCTAAATGAGCAGTTCTTC. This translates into CAISDMGLNEQFF.

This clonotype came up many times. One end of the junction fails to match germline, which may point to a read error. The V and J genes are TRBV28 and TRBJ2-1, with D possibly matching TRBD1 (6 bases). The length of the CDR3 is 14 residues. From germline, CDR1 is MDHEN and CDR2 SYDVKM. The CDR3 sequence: CASRTGTRYDEQLF. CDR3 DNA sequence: TGTGCCAGCAGGACCGGGACACGCTATGATGAGCAGCTCTTC. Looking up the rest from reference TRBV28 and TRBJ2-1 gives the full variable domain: DVKVTQSSRYLVKRTGEKVFLECVQDMDHENMFWYRQDPGLGLRLIYFSYDVKMKEKGDIPEGYSVSREKKERFSLILESASTNQTSMYLCASRTGTRYDEQLFGPGTRLTVL.

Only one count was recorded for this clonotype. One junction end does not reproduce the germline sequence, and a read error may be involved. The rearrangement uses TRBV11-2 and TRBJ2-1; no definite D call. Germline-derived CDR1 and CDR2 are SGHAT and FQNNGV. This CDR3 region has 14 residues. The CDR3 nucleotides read TGTGGCAGCAGCTTATACCGGCTAGTTAGTGAACAGCTCTTC. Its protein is CGSSLYRLVSEQLF.

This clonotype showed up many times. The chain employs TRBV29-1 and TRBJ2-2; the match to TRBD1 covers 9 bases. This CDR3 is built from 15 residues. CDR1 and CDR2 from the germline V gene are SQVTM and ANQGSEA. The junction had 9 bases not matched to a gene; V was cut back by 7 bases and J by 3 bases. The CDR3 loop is CSGRSGQGYTGELFF. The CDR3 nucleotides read TGCAGCGGTCGTTCGGGACAGGGTTACACCGGGGAGCTGTTTTTT.

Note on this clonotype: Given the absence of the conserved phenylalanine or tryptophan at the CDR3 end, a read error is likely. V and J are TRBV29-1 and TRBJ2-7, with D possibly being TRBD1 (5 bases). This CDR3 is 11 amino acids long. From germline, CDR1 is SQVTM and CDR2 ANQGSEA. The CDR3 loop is CSTRVVDEQYL. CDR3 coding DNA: TGCAGTACCAGGGTAGTGGACGAGCAGTACCTC.

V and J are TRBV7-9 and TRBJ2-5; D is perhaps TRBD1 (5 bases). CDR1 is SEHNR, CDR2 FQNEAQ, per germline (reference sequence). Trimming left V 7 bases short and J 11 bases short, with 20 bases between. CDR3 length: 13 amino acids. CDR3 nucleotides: TGTGCCAGCACCGCGACAGAGTCTTGGGTTCAGTACTTC. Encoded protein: CASTATESWVQYF.

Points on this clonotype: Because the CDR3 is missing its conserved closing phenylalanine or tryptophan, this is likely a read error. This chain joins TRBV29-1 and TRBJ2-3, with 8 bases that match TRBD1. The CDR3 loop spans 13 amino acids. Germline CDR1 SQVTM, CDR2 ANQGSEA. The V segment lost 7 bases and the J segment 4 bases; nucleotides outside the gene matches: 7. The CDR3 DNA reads TGCAGCGGTACAGGGGGTAACGCAGATACGCAGTATCCT. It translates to CSGTGGNADTQYP.

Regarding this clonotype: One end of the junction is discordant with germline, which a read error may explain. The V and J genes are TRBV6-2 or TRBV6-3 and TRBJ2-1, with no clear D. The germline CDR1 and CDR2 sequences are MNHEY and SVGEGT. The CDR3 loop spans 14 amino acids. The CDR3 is CASCYGPYSKEQFF. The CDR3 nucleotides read TGTGCCAGCTGTTACGGACCTTATAGCAAGGAGCAGTTCTTC.

The DNA for the CDR3 is TGTGCCAGCGACTGGGACTACAGTCCCTACGAGCAGTACTTC. This codes for CASDWDYSPYEQYF. J is TRBJ2-7 and V is TRBV5-4, with 7 bases fitting TRBD2. Germline CDR1 is SGHNT and CDR2 is YYREEE (reference sequence). The CDR3 consists of 14 residues. Trimming cost V 7 bases and J 2 bases; bases outside gene matches: 9. Combining the CDR3 with reference TRBV5-4 and TRBJ2-7 gives the whole variable domain ETGVTQSPTHLIKTRGQQVTLRCSSQSGHNTVSWYQQALGQGPQFIFQYYREEENGRGNFPPRFSGLQFPNYSSELNVNALELDDSALYLCASDWDYSPYEQYFGPGTRLTVT.

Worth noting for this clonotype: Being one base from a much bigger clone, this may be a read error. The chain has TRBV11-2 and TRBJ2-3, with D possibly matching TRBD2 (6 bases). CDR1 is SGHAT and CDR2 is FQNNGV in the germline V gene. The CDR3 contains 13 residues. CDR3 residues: CANSLRRGNTQYF. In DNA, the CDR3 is TGTGCCAACAGCCTGCGACGGGGGAATACGCAGTATTTT. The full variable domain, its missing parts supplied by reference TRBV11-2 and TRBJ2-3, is EAGVAQSPRYKIIEKRQSVAFWCNPISGHATLYWYQQILGQGPKLLIQFQNNGVVDDSQLPKDRFSAERLKGVDSTLKIQPAKLEDSAVYLCANSLRRGNTQYFGPGTRLTVL.

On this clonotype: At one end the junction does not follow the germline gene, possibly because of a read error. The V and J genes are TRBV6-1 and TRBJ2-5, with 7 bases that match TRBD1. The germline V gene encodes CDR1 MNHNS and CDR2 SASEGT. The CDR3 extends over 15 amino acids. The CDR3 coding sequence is TGTGCCATCAGCACCTACGGGACAGTGAGAAAGACCCAATACTTC. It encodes CAISTYGTVRKTQYF.

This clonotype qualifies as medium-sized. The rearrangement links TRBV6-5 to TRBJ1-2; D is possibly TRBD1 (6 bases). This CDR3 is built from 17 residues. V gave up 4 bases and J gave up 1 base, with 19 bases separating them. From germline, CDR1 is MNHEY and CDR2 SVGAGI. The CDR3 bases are TGTGCCAGCAGTTTCCAAGCGACAGGAGGCAATAACTATGGCTACACCTTC. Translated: CASSFQATGGNNYGYTF.

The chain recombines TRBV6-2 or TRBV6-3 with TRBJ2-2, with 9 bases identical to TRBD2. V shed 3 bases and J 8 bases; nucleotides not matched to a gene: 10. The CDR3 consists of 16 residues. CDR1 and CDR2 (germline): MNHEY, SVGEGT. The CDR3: CASSYRLAGAEGELFF. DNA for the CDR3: TGTGCCAGCAGTTATCGGTTAGCGGGAGCCGAAGGGGAGCTGTTTTTT.

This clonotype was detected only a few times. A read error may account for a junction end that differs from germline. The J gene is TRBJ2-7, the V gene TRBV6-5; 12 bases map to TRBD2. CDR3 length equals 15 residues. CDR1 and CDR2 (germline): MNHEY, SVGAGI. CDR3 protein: CASRSSGRGSYEQYF. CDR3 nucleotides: TGTGCCAGCCGTTCTAGCGGGAGGGGATCCTATGAGCAGTACTTC.

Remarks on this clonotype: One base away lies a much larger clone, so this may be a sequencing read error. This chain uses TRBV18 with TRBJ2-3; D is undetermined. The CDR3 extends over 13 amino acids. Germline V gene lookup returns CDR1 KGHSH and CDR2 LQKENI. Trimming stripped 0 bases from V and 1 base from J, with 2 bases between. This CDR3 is CASSPPCTDTQYF. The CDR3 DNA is TGTGCCAGCTCACCACCTTGCACAGATACGCAGTATTTT.

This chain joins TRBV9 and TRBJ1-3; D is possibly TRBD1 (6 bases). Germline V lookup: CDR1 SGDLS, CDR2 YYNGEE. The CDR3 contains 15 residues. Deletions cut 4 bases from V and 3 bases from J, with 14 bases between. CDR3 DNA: TGTGCCAGCAGCCGGGACACCACTTATGGAAACACCATATATTTT. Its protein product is CASSRDTTYGNTIYF.

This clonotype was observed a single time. The CDR3 DNA sequence: TGTGCCATCACGGCTAGCGGGAGTTACCATATGCAGTTCTTC. Residues: CAITASGSYHMQFF. V and J are TRBV10-3 and TRBJ2-1; 10 nucleotides match TRBD2. V lost 7 bases to trimming and J lost 12 bases; unmatched junction nucleotides: 12. The CDR3 covers 14 residues. CDR1 is ENHRY, CDR2 SYGVKD, per germline.

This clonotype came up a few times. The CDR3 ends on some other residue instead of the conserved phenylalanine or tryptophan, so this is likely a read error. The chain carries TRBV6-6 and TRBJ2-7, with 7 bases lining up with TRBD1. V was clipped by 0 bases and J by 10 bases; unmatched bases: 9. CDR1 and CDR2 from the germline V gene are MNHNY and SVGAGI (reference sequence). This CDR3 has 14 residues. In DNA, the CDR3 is TGTGCCAGCAGTTACTCGGCAGGGGGTGCGGAACAGTACCTC. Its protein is CASSYSAGGAEQYL.